The 31 T cell receptor beta chains presented below share a single source sample, sequenced in a study of siplizumab effects on memory and regulatory T cells. The assay was immunoSEQ multiplex PCR, and TCRdb's table has in-frame clones only and misses some. This sample has some 100,000 clones, with approximately 94% found just once. Sequenced: Tregs sorted from blood. The source is a human donor in good health.

This clone was seen a few times. The chain uses TRBV15 and TRBJ1-5; D perhaps matches TRBD1 (6 bases). The CDR3 totals 14 residues. V gave up 3 bases and J gave up 6 bases, with 12 bases separating them. Per the germline V gene, CDR1 is LNHNV and CDR2 is YYDKDF (reference sequence). The CDR3 here is CATSRGGGGQPQHF. CDR3 DNA sequence: TGTGCCACCAGCAGGGGGGGCGGTGGTCAGCCCCAGCATTTT.

The chain uses TRBV7-3 and TRBJ2-1, with D tentatively TRBD1 or TRBD2 (6 bases each). With 5 bases removed from V and 8 bases from J, the gap between germline ends came to 22 bases. CDR3 length: 16 amino acids. Germline loops: CDR1 SGHTA, CDR2 FQGTGA. The CDR3 DNA sequence: TGTGCCAGCAGCCCGCTTCTTGGACCACGGGGGCATGAGCAGTTCTTC. It specifies CASSPLLGPRGHEQFF. The full variable domain, rest sourced from reference TRBV7-3 and TRBJ2-1, is GAGVSQTPSNKVTEKGKYVELRCDPISGHTALYWYRQSLGQGPEFLIYFQGTGAADDSGLPNDRFFAVRPEGSVSTLKIQRTERGDSAVYLCASSPLLGPRGHEQFFGPGTRLTVL.

The chain links TRBV18 to TRBJ2-7, with D hard to call. Trimming shortened V by 5 bases and J by 2 bases, and 13 bases separated the two germline ends. Germline CDR1 is KGHSH and CDR2 is LQKENI. There are 14 residues in the CDR3. The CDR3 DNA reads as TGTGCCAGCTCAGAATCTAGGCCCACCTACGAGCAGTACTTC. This codes for CASSESRPTYEQYF.

The chain has TRBV19 and TRBJ1-6; no clear D gene. Germline-derived CDR1 and CDR2 are LNHDA and SQIVND (reference sequence). V was shortened by 1 base and J by 10 bases, with 11 bases between the two germline ends. The CDR3 totals 14 residues. The CDR3 DNA follows: TGTGCCAGTAGTATAGCCCGATTTTGGTCACCCCTCCACTTT. Its translation is CASSIARFWSPLHF.

The chain links TRBV18 to TRBJ2-4; 11 nucleotides match TRBD1. The CDR3 runs 12 residues. Germline values: CDR1 KGHSH, CDR2 LQKENI. The V and J ends lost 5 bases and 15 bases, in that order; junction bases with no gene match: 6. CDR3 DNA: TGTGCCAGCTCAGCCGGGACAGGGGGATGGTACTTC. Its protein product is CASSAGTGGWYF.

The CDR3 region is CASSESGRTDTQYF. The CDR3 DNA reads TGTGCCAGCAGTGAAAGCGGCCGCACAGATACGCAGTATTTT. The J gene is TRBJ2-3, the V gene TRBV2; D might be TRBD2 (5 bases). This CDR3 has 14 residues. V was pared by 2 bases and J by 1 base, with 7 bases between. Germline-derived CDR1 and CDR2 are SNHLY and FYNNEI.

CDR3 DNA sequence: TGCGCCAGCAGCTTTAGTTCACTAGAAAACATTCAGTACTTC. Translating gives CASSFSSLENIQYF. This rearrangement joins TRBV5-1 to TRBJ2-4; D may be TRBD2 (5 bases). V was trimmed by 2 bases and J by 5 bases, leaving 11 bases between them. The V gene's germline CDR1 is SGHRS and CDR2 YFSETQ. The CDR3 length is 14 residues.

The CDR3 sequence: CASMGLAYEQYF. CDR3 nucleotides: TGTGCCAGCATGGGACTAGCCTACGAGCAGTACTTC. The chain combines TRBV2 with TRBJ2-7; TRBD2 agrees at 8 bases. The V segment lost 7 bases and the J segment 2 bases; nucleotides outside the gene matches: 1. This CDR3 is built from 12 residues. Germline assignment: CDR1 SNHLY and CDR2 FYNNEI.

The CDR3 coding sequence is TGTGCCAGCAGCATACAGGGATCAGGTAGCACAGATACGCAGTATTTT. As protein: CASSIQGSGSTDTQYF. The chain joins TRBV7-9 to TRBJ2-3; D perhaps matches TRBD1 (6 bases). The germline gives CDR1 SEHNR, CDR2 FQNEAQ (reference sequence). This CDR3 is 16 amino acids long. The germline V and J ends were trimmed by 5 bases and 0 bases, with 15 bases remaining between them.

This clone occurred a few times. V and J are TRBV28 and TRBJ2-3; the match to TRBD2 covers 10 bases. The trim removed 7 bases at V and 8 bases at J, leaving 6 bases unmatched. Germline V lookup: CDR1 MDHEN, CDR2 SYDVKM. This CDR3 has 13 amino acids. CDR3 DNA: TGTGCCAGCAAACTAGCGGGGCTTACTACGCAGTATTTT. Translation gives CASKLAGLTTQYF.

The chain employs TRBV29-1 and TRBJ2-6, with 12 nucleotides matching TRBD2. The CDR3 runs to 16 residues. The V segment lost 5 bases and the J segment 1 base; nucleotides outside the gene matches: 3. Germline-derived CDR1 and CDR2 are SQVTM and ANQGSEA. CDR3 nucleotides: TGCAGCGTTACGACTAGCGGGAGATCTGGGGCCAACGTCCTGACTTTC. This codes for CSVTTSGRSGANVLTF.

CDR3 sequence (DNA): TGTGCCAGCAGCTTAGCGGGAGGAGGGGTTAGGACAGATACGCAGTATTTT. Its translation: CASSLAGGGVRTDTQYF. This chain joins TRBV7-3 and TRBJ2-3; 8 bases are shared with TRBD2. V gave up 2 bases and J gave up 3 bases; unmatched junction bases: 10. This CDR3 has 17 residues. Germline V lookup: CDR1 SGHTA, CDR2 FQGTGA.

V and J are TRBV5-1 and TRBJ2-6, with D possibly being TRBD1 (6 bases). Looked up from germline, CDR1 is SGHRS and CDR2 is YFSETQ. The CDR3 length is 16 residues. V gave up 1 base and J gave up 0 bases, with 8 bases separating them. As DNA, the CDR3 is TGCGCCAGCAGCTTGAGACAGGACTCTGGGGCCAACGTCCTGACTTTC. Translating gives CASSLRQDSGANVLTF.

The chain uses TRBV13 and TRBJ2-7; D remains ambiguous. In germline, CDR1 is PRHDT, CDR2 FYEKMQ (reference sequence). This CDR3 is built from 13 residues. The V gene lost 6 bases and the J gene lost 0 bases, with 9 bases spanning the gap. The CDR3 here is CASRRTPSYEQYF. DNA for the CDR3: TGTGCCAGCAGGAGGACCCCCTCCTACGAGCAGTACTTC.

The chain combines TRBV27 with TRBJ1-3, with D possibly matching TRBD1 (5 bases). This CDR3 comprises 16 residues. With 4 bases removed from V and 3 bases from J, the gap between germline ends came to 16 bases. The germline gives CDR1 MNHEY, CDR2 SMNVEV (reference sequence). CDR3 nucleotide sequence: TGTGCCAGCAGTTCAACTCCCGGGGCCTATGGAAACACCATATATTTT. This sequence encodes CASSSTPGAYGNTIYF.

This clone came up once. This chain links TRBV30 with TRBJ1-5, with D perhaps TRBD1 (6 bases). Per the germline V gene, CDR1 is GTSNPN and CDR2 is SVGIG (reference sequence). V was trimmed by 5 bases and J by 4 bases, leaving 18 bases between them. CDR3 length: 15 amino acids. This CDR3 reads CAWAIRGRGNQPQHF. The CDR3 bases are TGTGCCTGGGCGATCAGGGGTAGGGGGAATCAGCCCCAGCATTTT.

CDR3 in DNA: TGTGCCAGCAGCGCCCATCAACTGGCCGAGCAGTACTTC. Encoded protein: CASSAHQLAEQYF. V usage is TRBV7-9 and J usage is TRBJ2-7, with D unresolved. V lost 5 bases to trimming and J lost 6 bases, with 14 bases between them. There are 13 residues in the CDR3. Germline values: CDR1 SEHNR, CDR2 FQNEAQ (reference sequence).

This chain joins TRBV10-3 and TRBJ2-1, with D perhaps matching TRBD2 (5 bases). There are 12 residues in the CDR3. From germline, CDR1 is ENHRY and CDR2 SYGVKD. Trimming cost V 8 bases and J 7 bases, with 12 bases left between them. CDR3 protein: CAISAGINEQFF. The CDR3 DNA reads as TGTGCCATCTCAGCCGGGATTAATGAGCAGTTCTTC.

This rearrangement joins TRBV19 to TRBJ2-4, with 9 positions matching TRBD1. The CDR3 length is 11 residues. The ends lost 6 bases at V and 11 bases at J; junction bases unmatched: 2. Germline CDR1 is LNHDA and CDR2 is SQIVND (reference sequence). CDR3 sequence (DNA): TGTGCCAGTAGAACAGGGGGCCTTCAGTACTTC. Translating it yields CASRTGGLQYF.

The J gene is TRBJ1-4, the V gene TRBV19, with a weak D call TRBD1 (5 bases). The CDR3 contains 16 residues. The germline V gene has CDR1 LNHDA and CDR2 SQIVND (reference sequence). V was clipped by 4 bases and J by 6 bases, with 18 bases between them. Here the CDR3 reads CASSTLIGASHEKLFF. The DNA for the CDR3 is TGTGCCAGTAGTACGCTAATCGGGGCAAGCCATGAAAAACTGTTTTTT.

The genes are TRBV5-6 and TRBJ2-1; perhaps TRBD1 as D (6 bases). The CDR3 length is 15 residues. Deletions cut 3 bases from V and 9 bases from J, with 19 bases between. CDR1 SGHDT and CDR2 YYEEEE come from the germline V gene. CDR3 amino acids: CASSWSGVLPGEQFF. The CDR3 nucleotides read TGTGCCAGCAGCTGGTCAGGGGTTTTACCCGGTGAGCAGTTCTTC.

The chain carries TRBV5-5 and TRBJ1-2; TRBD1 aligns across 7 bases. The V gene end was trimmed by 4 bases and the J gene end by 1 base; junction bases not matched to a gene: 4. Per germline, CDR1 SGHKS and CDR2 YYEKEE (reference sequence). This CDR3 contains 14 residues. CDR3 DNA: TGTGCCAGCAGCCCCGGGACAGTTAACTATGGCTACACCTTC. Translating it yields CASSPGTVNYGYTF. Full variable domain (missing parts from reference TRBV5-5 and TRBJ1-2): DAGVTQSPTHLIKTRGQQVTLRCSPISGHKSVSWYQQVLGQGPQFIFQYYEKEERGRGNFPDRFSARQFPNYSSELNVNALLLGDSALYLCASSPGTVNYGYTFGSGTRLTVV.

This clone was seen a single time. This chain connects TRBV12-5 to TRBJ1-4; D not certain. CDR1 and CDR2 (germline): LGHNT, FRNRAP. V lost 5 bases to trimming and J lost 6 bases, with 16 bases between them. CDR3 length equals 15 residues. The CDR3, as DNA: TGTGCTAGTGGTCCTTTTCACATACCCCATGAAAAACTGTTTTTT. Residues: CASGPFHIPHEKLFF. The full variable domain, in which reference TRBV12-5 and TRBJ1-4 provide the parts outside the CDR3, is DARVTQTPRHKVTEMGQEVTMRCQPILGHNTVFWYRQTMMQGLELLAYFRNRAPLDDSGMPKDRFSAEMPDATLATLKIQPSEPRDSAVYFCASGPFHIPHEKLFFGSGTQLSVL.

The chain links TRBV14 to TRBJ2-7; no clear D. The CDR3 consists of 13 residues. CDR1 is SGHDN and CDR2 is FVKESK in the germline V gene. V gave up 0 bases and J gave up 4 bases, with 7 bases separating them. CDR3 in DNA: TGTGCCAGCAGCCAAGATCCGAGGTACGAGCAGTACTTC. It codes for CASSQDPRYEQYF. The full variable domain, completed using reference TRBV14 and TRBJ2-7, is EAGVTQFPSHSVIEKGQTVTLRCDPISGHDNLYWYRRVMGKEIKFLLHFVKESKQDESGMPNNRFLAERTGGTYSTLKVQPAELEDSGVYFCASSQDPRYEQYFGPGTRLTVT.

V and J are TRBV11-2 and TRBJ2-7, with D possibly matching TRBD1 (5 bases). The CDR3 consists of 13 residues. V lost 0 bases, J lost 2 bases, and 5 bases lay in between. Germline CDR1 and CDR2: SGHAT and FQNNGV. DNA of the CDR3: TGTGCCAGCAGCTTAGACAGGGCCTACGAGCAGTACTTC. This translates into CASSLDRAYEQYF.

This clone was seen a few times. The chain employs TRBV2 and TRBJ1-5; D not certain. The germline gives CDR1 SNHLY, CDR2 FYNNEI. This CDR3 is 13 amino acids long. V was pared by 10 bases and J by 5 bases, with 15 bases between. The CDR3 DNA reads TGTGCCATCCTGACGGACCCTGATCAGCCCCAGCATTTT. Translating it yields CAILTDPDQPQHF.

The chain joins TRBV11-2 to TRBJ1-1; D not certain. The CDR3 has 12 residues. V lost 1 base and J lost 4, with 4 bases in between. The germline CDR1 and CDR2 sequences are SGHAT and FQNNGV. This CDR3 is CASSLVLTEAFF. Written as DNA, the CDR3 is TGTGCCAGCAGCTTAGTTCTCACTGAAGCTTTCTTT.

V is TRBV19 and J is TRBJ2-5; no firm D call. The CDR3 runs to 12 residues. The V end lost 4 bases, the J end lost 5 bases, and 8 bases lay between the germline ends. Germline V gene data show CDR1 as LNHDA and CDR2 as SQIVND (reference sequence). Here the CDR3 reads CASSSARETQYF. For the CDR3, the DNA is TGTGCCAGTAGTAGTGCCCGTGAGACCCAGTACTTC.

V gene TRBV29-1 combines with J gene TRBJ2-2, with D unresolved. Germline V gene sequence: CDR1 SQVTM, CDR2 ANQGSEA. The CDR3 spans 12 residues. V gave up 7 bases and J gave up 4 bases, with 10 bases separating them. DNA for the CDR3: TGCAGCGGGACCAAACCCACCGGGGAGCTGTTTTTT. Its protein is CSGTKPTGELFF.

The rearrangement joins TRBV4-1 to TRBJ2-7; no definite D call. Germline V CDR1 and CDR2: MGHRA, YSYEKL. This CDR3 region has 14 residues. Trimming stripped 4 bases from V and 5 bases from J, with 15 bases between. The CDR3 here is CASSRPSKIDEQYF. As DNA, the CDR3 is TGCGCCAGCAGCCGACCTAGTAAAATTGACGAGCAGTACTTC.

The count of this clone is one. The J gene is TRBJ2-7, the V gene TRBV6-1; TRBD2 might be the D (5 bases). Trimming removed 3 bases from V and 3 bases from J, with 9 bases in between. Germline V lookup: CDR1 MNHNS, CDR2 SASEGT. The CDR3 is 13 residues long. Here the CDR3 reads CASSEGAYYEQYF. CDR3 nucleotide sequence: TGTGCCAGCAGTGAGGGAGCTTACTACGAGCAGTACTTC.